A selection of T cell receptor beta chains follows, all from one sample in a study of cytomegalovirus exposure and HLA in healthy donors. Repertoires were generated with immunoSEQ multiplex PCR, while TCRdb's copy carries only in-frame clones and drops some. This table has around 200,000 clones, roughly 85% appearing once. The sequenced material came from PBMCs. Source of these receptors: a male donor in good health and CMV-seronegative. CDR3s include the opening cysteine and the closing phenylalanine or tryptophan. Each record gives: V gene, J gene, D gene, CDR3 protein. A D gene is named only where the DNA matches it firmly.

v_call: TRBV18
j_call: TRBJ1-1
d_call: .
cdr3_aa: CASSLNGQLNTEAFF

v_call: TRBV11-2
j_call: TRBJ1-1
d_call: .
cdr3_aa: CASSLEVSGNTEAFF

v_call: TRBV6-5
j_call: TRBJ2-7
d_call: .
cdr3_aa: CASSTGDILTYEQYF

v_call: TRBV9
j_call: TRBJ2-2
d_call: TRBD2
cdr3_aa: CASSTSVTSGGARSTGELFF

v_call: TRBV19
j_call: TRBJ2-1
d_call: .
cdr3_aa: CASRGSGAVGYNEQFF

v_call: TRBV4-3
j_call: TRBJ2-7
d_call: TRBD2
cdr3_aa: CASSQLLAATYEQYF

v_call: TRBV29-1
j_call: TRBJ2-7
d_call: .
cdr3_aa: CSVPTGPYEQYF

v_call: TRBV5-6
j_call: TRBJ2-2
d_call: .
cdr3_aa: CASSQIDSIPGELFF

v_call: TRBV19
j_call: TRBJ1-5
d_call: .
cdr3_aa: CASTSNREVDQPQHF

v_call: TRBV5-1
j_call: TRBJ2-1
d_call: TRBD2
cdr3_aa: CASSWGLAGGYYNEQFF

v_call: TRBV2
j_call: TRBJ1-6
d_call: TRBD1
cdr3_aa: CASIGQGARSPLHF